This TCR beta chain was identified in a study of T cell repertoires in cytomegalovirus infection. TCRdb redid the calling of the reads with MiXCR, one entry per CDR3 protein. The sample consists of a few hundred thousand distinct CDR3 sequences, approximately 25% of them appearing once. CDR3 size: 19 residues. Germline V CDR1 and CDR2: DFQATT, SNEGSKA (reference sequence). Trimming removed 1 base from V and 1 base from J, with 25 bases in between. Turning to this clonotype: The antigen remains unidentified.

Findings of the study overall: HLA-C-restricted, CMV-specific TCR beta clonotypes were dominant ex vivo.

The source of this sequence is a human donor in good health (CMV status not recorded). Some clones in this sample may be carry-over from other donors' samples. The specimen comprised cultured PBMCs, sampled from culture after CMV antigen stimulation. The V call is TRBV20-1, the J call TRBJ1-1, with a weak D call TRBD1 (5 bases). The DNA for the CDR3 is TGCAGTGCTAGAGCCCCTTTTGGTTGGCTTTCCACAGGGAACACTGAAGCTTTCTTT. This encodes CSARAPFGWLSTGNTEAFF.